These 21 T cell receptor beta chains share one sample of origin, sequenced in a study of CD8 T cells in ankylosing spondylitis (dated by TCRdb to the late 2010s). Library preparation employed 5' RACE. Sequencer: Illumina HiSeq 2500. Through fastp at Q25 and MiXCR, TCRdb rebuilt clones from the public reads, retaining in-frame beta chains. Rows with a matching CDR3 protein are joined into one entry that keeps the most common DNA and genes. The sample profile shows 250,000 to 400,000 distinct CDR3 sequences; roughly 10% of them were found once. The ten largest make up 9.1% of the sample. What was sequenced was blood, either unsorted or a sorted T cell fraction (not recorded which). The receptors were gathered from a female donor with ankylosing spondylitis or in good health (not recorded which).

The V call is TRBV18, the J call TRBJ2-1; 7 bases fit TRBD2. Trimming cost V 0 bases and J 2 bases; bases outside gene matches: 7. CDR3 length equals 17 residues. Germline CDR1 reads KGHSH; CDR2 reads LQKENI. CDR3 protein: CASSPPGGSSTYNEQFF. The CDR3 coding sequence is TGTGCCAGCTCACCACCCGGGGGGTCCTCTACCTACAATGAGCAGTTCTTC.

Notes on this clonotype: A much larger clone differs by one base, so this may be a read error. The J gene is TRBJ2-1, the V gene TRBV29-1, with 10 positions matching TRBD1. The CDR3 extends over 12 amino acids. Germline V gene sequence: CDR1 SQVTM, CDR2 ANQGSEA. CDR3 protein: CGVGQGVYEQFF. CDR3 in DNA: TGCGGCGTTGGACAGGGGGTCTATGAGCAGTTCTTC.

There are a few counts of this clonotype. V is TRBV11-2 and J is TRBJ1-2, with D perhaps matching TRBD1 (5 bases). Trimming pared 0 bases from V and 4 bases from J, leaving 12 bases between. The CDR3 is 15 residues long. Germline V gene sequence: CDR1 SGHAT, CDR2 FQNNGV. CDR3: CASSLDRVGGYGYTF. CDR3 sequence (DNA): TGTGCCAGCAGCTTAGACAGGGTGGGAGGCTATGGCTACACCTTC.

This clonotype was seen many times. This sequence joins TRBV5-1 and TRBJ2-2; D gene uncertain. Germline V CDR1 and CDR2: SGHRS, YFSETQ. Trimming took 0 bases from V and 9 from J, leaving 3 bases between them. The CDR3 runs 11 residues. CDR3 sequence: CASSLERELFF. Written as DNA, the CDR3 is TGCGCCAGCAGCTTGGAGCGGGAGCTGTTTTTT.

The table lists this clonotype with many counts. The CDR3 reads CSAGNTLHHEQYF. The CDR3 bases are TGCAGTGCTGGAAATACACTGCACCACGAGCAGTACTTC. The chain is built from TRBV20-1 and TRBJ2-7, with D hard to call. Germline lookup yields CDR1 DFQATT and CDR2 SNEGSKA (reference sequence). The CDR3 loop spans 13 amino acids. Trimming stripped 5 bases from V and 5 bases from J, with 16 bases between.

This clonotype was counted ten times or more. An end of the junction differs from the germline gene, which may be a read error. This chain connects TRBV6-2 or TRBV6-3 to TRBJ2-5; 10 bases fit TRBD2. Looked up from germline, CDR1 is MNHEY and CDR2 is SVGEGT. This CDR3 comprises 15 residues. The CDR3 spells CATELAGLPQKTQYF. For the CDR3, the DNA is TGTGCCACCGAACTAGCGGGACTCCCCCAAAAGACCCAGTACTTC.

This chain uses TRBV5-1 with TRBJ2-6; 11 bases are shared with TRBD2. Trimming cost V 3 bases and J 0 bases; bases outside gene matches: 11. Germline V gene lookup returns CDR1 SGHRS and CDR2 YFSETQ. The CDR3 extends over 20 amino acids. CDR3 amino acids: CASSSYGLAGTFSGANVLTF. For the CDR3, the DNA is TGCGCCAGCAGCTCTTACGGACTAGCGGGCACCTTCTCTGGGGCCAACGTCCTGACTTTC. The full variable domain, in which reference TRBV5-1 and TRBJ2-6 provide the parts outside the CDR3, is KAGVTQTPRYLIKTRGQQVTLSCSPISGHRSVSWYQQTPGQGLQFLFEYFSETQRNKGNFPGRFSGRQFSNSRSEMNVSTLELGDSALYLCASSSYGLAGTFSGANVLTFGAGSRLTVL.

This clonotype was recorded many times. The chain has TRBV9 and TRBJ1-1; 9 positions agree with TRBD1. The CDR3 contains 16 residues. Germline lookup yields CDR1 SGDLS and CDR2 YYNGEE. V trimming: 4 bases; J trimming: 5 bases; junction bases outside the gene matches: 12. CDR3 loop: CASSLYQPGTGTEAFF. CDR3 in DNA: TGTGCCAGCAGCCTATATCAACCCGGGACAGGGACTGAAGCTTTCTTT. Using reference TRBV9 and TRBJ1-1 for the parts outside the CDR3, the full variable domain is DSGVTQTPKHLITATGQRVTLRCSPRSGDLSVYWYQQSLDQGLQFLIQYYNGEERAKGNILERFSAQQFPDLHSELNLSSLELGDSALYFCASSLYQPGTGTEAFFGQGTRLTVV.

This clonotype was seen repeatedly, ten times or more. The CDR3 sequence is CASSRGTLVDEKLFF. The CDR3 DNA reads TGTGCCAGCAGTCGCGGGACACTAGTGGACGAAAAACTGTTTTTT. The J gene is TRBJ1-4, the V gene TRBV28; TRBD1 is a possible D gene (6 bases). With 5 bases removed from V and 8 bases from J, the gap between germline ends came to 18 bases. Per germline, CDR1 MDHEN and CDR2 SYDVKM. The CDR3 is made up of 15 amino acids.

This clonotype has a count of ten or more. The J gene is TRBJ2-5, the V gene TRBV20-1; D may be TRBD1 (6 bases). The V end was cut by 5 bases, the J end by 2 bases, with 18 bases between. Per germline, CDR1 DFQATT and CDR2 SNEGSKA (reference sequence). CDR3 length: 15 amino acids. The CDR3 region has the DNA TGCAGTGCTGAAAGCCGGGACATAAGGCAAGAGACCCAGTACTTC. Translated: CSAESRDIRQETQYF.

This clonotype was seen many times. The V gene is TRBV5-1, the J gene TRBJ2-1; 7 nucleotides match TRBD2. The CDR3 runs to 17 residues. Germline-derived CDR1 and CDR2 are SGHRS and YFSETQ. J gave up 7 bases and V 0 bases, and 13 bases lay outside the gene matches. DNA for the CDR3: TGCGCCAGCAGCTTGGAACAACTAGCGTCCCTGAGGAATGAGCAGTTCTTC. This codes for CASSLEQLASLRNEQFF.

This clonotype was counted many times. The chain carries TRBV29-1 and TRBJ2-2; D gene unclear. Trimming took 3 bases from V and 5 from J, leaving 10 bases between them. Germline CDR1 is SQVTM and CDR2 is ANQGSEA. The CDR3 is 13 amino acids. The CDR3 sequence is CSVDLGYTGELFF. The CDR3 bases are TGCAGCGTTGATTTAGGGTATACCGGGGAGCTGTTTTTT.

This clonotype was counted many times. The rearrangement links TRBV12-3 or TRBV12-4 to TRBJ1-1; D is possibly TRBD1 (6 bases). This CDR3 is built from 13 residues. With 3 bases removed from V and 6 bases from J, the gap between germline ends came to 11 bases. CDR3 protein: CASSFQGLAEAFF. DNA for the CDR3: TGTGCCAGCAGTTTCCAGGGGTTGGCTGAAGCTTTCTTT.

This clonotype was seen repeatedly, ten times or more. The chain links TRBV5-1 to TRBJ1-1, with TRBD1 matching over 7 bases. CDR3 length: 16 residues. Germline V CDR1 and CDR2: SGHRS, YFSETQ. V gave up 2 bases and J gave up 4 bases; unmatched junction bases: 11. In DNA form, the CDR3 reads TGCGCCAGCAGCTTATTACAGGGGCAGGTTGGCACTGAAGCTTTCTTT. Amino acids: CASSLLQGQVGTEAFF.

This clonotype was recorded a few times. This chain uses TRBV20-1 with TRBJ2-5; TRBD2 aligns across 8 bases. The CDR3 is made up of 14 amino acids. V shed 4 bases, J shed 6 bases, and the junction held 10 bases outside the gene matches. Germline CDR1 reads DFQATT; CDR2 reads SNEGSKA (reference sequence). The CDR3 region is CSAIPPGGRKTQYF. DNA of the CDR3: TGCAGTGCTATTCCCCCGGGGGGGCGAAAGACCCAGTACTTC.

This clonotype was found many times. The genes are TRBV6-1 and TRBJ2-2; D not resolved. The V end was cut by 6 bases, the J end by 0 bases, with 11 bases between. CDR1 and CDR2 (germline): MNHNS, SASEGT. The CDR3 sequence is 15 residues long. The CDR3 reads CASRTLDSNTGELFF. The CDR3 coding sequence is TGTGCCAGCAGAACCTTAGACTCGAACACCGGGGAGCTGTTTTTT.

A word on this clonotype: A read error may be the cause here, since a much bigger clone is one base away. The CDR3 is CSASGRGNSDEQFF. CDR3 DNA: TGCAGTGCTAGCGGGAGGGGCAATTCGGATGAGCAGTTCTTC. V gene TRBV20-1 combines with J gene TRBJ2-1, with 8 bases identical to TRBD2. Germline trimming cut 3 bases from V and 8 bases from J; bases unmatched to any gene: 9. The length of the CDR3 is 14 residues. Germline CDR1 and CDR2: DFQATT and SNEGSKA (reference sequence).

This clonotype occurred many times. This sequence joins TRBV3-1 and TRBJ2-1; 10 bases match TRBD2. Germline CDR1 is LGHDT and CDR2 is YNNKEL (reference sequence). CDR3 length: 14 residues. The junction had 3 bases not matched to a gene; V was cut back by 5 bases and J by 5 bases. The CDR3 loop is CASSKLAGNNEQFF. In DNA, the CDR3 is TGTGCCAGCAGCAAACTAGCGGGGAACAATGAGCAGTTCTTC.

This clonotype was found many times. The J gene is TRBJ1-1, the V gene TRBV7-8; D ambiguous. CDR1 and CDR2 (germline): SGHVS, FQNEAQ. This CDR3 contains 14 residues. V was pared by 0 bases and J by 5 bases, with 10 bases between. The CDR3 coding sequence is TGTGCCAGCAGCTTAGCGCCCGGGAAGACTGAAGCTTTCTTT. Amino acid sequence: CASSLAPGKTEAFF.

This clonotype was seen more than once but under ten times. This sequence joins TRBV4-3 and TRBJ2-1; 8 bases fit TRBD2. This CDR3 spans 14 amino acids. From germline, CDR1 is LGHNA and CDR2 YSLEER. V gave up 6 bases and J gave up 6 bases; unmatched junction bases: 7. CDR3 in DNA: TGCGCCAGCAGTAGTGGAGCGGGAGTCAATGAGCAGTTCTTC. Translation: CASSSGAGVNEQFF.

The rearrangement links TRBV28 to TRBJ2-1; D assignment may be TRBD1 or TRBD2 (6 bases each). The CDR3 is 12 amino acids. The germline gives CDR1 MDHEN, CDR2 SYDVKM. V lost 6 bases, J lost 12 bases, and 15 bases lay in between. This CDR3 reads CASSQGGFRQFF. Written as DNA, the CDR3 is TGTGCCAGCAGCCAAGGGGGGTTTCGGCAGTTCTTC.